Each of the 32 T cell receptor beta chains below was sequenced from the same sample in a study of identical twins. TCRdb re-called the 5' RACE reads with MiXCR, one entry per CDR3 protein. The sample shows about 690,000 distinct CDR3 sequences, less than 7% of them seen only once. Specimen: naive T cells sorted from blood. The receptors originated from a man aged 18 to 35 in good health.

This clonotype was counted only a few times. The chain combines TRBV6-2 or TRBV6-3 with TRBJ2-1, with 14 positions matching TRBD2. The CDR3 contains 17 residues. Germline loops: CDR1 MNHEY, CDR2 SVGEGT. The junction had 14 bases not matched to a gene; V was cut back by 3 bases and J by 13 bases. CDR3 nucleotide sequence: TGTGCCAGCAGTTATGAGGTAGGACTAGCGGGAGGACTGGCCCAGTTCTTC. Amino acids: CASSYEVGLAGGLAQFF.

This clonotype was seen at least ten times. V and J are TRBV7-2 and TRBJ2-1; 7 bases line up with TRBD1. Per germline, CDR1 SGHTA and CDR2 FQGNSA. This CDR3 region has 15 residues. Germline trimming cut 5 bases from V and 2 bases from J; bases unmatched to any gene: 6. DNA for the CDR3: TGTGCCAGCAGCGCTACAGGGGAAACCTACAATGAGCAGTTCTTC. Its translation: CASSATGETYNEQFF.

This clonotype has a handful of counts. This chain joins TRBV5-6 and TRBJ2-2; 7 bases are shared with TRBD1. This CDR3 is built from 15 residues. Germline values: CDR1 SGHDT, CDR2 YYEEEE. V was pared by 0 bases and J by 5 bases, with 4 bases of the junction left unmatched. Here the CDR3 DNA reads TGTGCCAGCAGCTTGGATAGGGGGCCGACCGGGGAGCTGTTTTTT. It yields the protein CASSLDRGPTGELFF.

This sequence joins TRBV11-2 and TRBJ1-1; tentatively, D is TRBD1 (5 bases). The germline CDR1 and CDR2 sequences are SGHAT and FQNNGV. This CDR3 is built from 15 residues. The V and J ends lost 5 bases and 0 bases respectively, with 13 bases between them. DNA for the CDR3: TGTGCCAGCAGCCCCGGGACGGTGCTGAACACTGAAGCTTTCTTT. Translated, it gives CASSPGTVLNTEAFF.

This clonotype has just a few counts. The chain combines TRBV20-1 with TRBJ2-3; unclear D gene. Germline V gene data show CDR1 as DFQATT and CDR2 as SNEGSKA (reference sequence). The CDR3 consists of 15 residues. V lost 6 bases and J 0 bases, leaving 16 bases between the germline ends. The CDR3 loop is CSALRTETSTDTQYF. In DNA, the CDR3 is TGCAGTGCCCTCCGGACGGAAACTAGCACAGATACGCAGTATTTT.

This clonotype was found a few times. V is TRBV7-8 and J is TRBJ2-7, with a possible D match to TRBD2 (7 bases). Deletions cut 8 bases from V and 7 bases from J, with 24 bases between. Germline CDR1 reads SGHVS; CDR2 reads FQNEAQ. This CDR3 region has 15 residues. The CDR3 reads CASDKYPGGANEQYF. DNA for the CDR3: TGTGCCAGCGACAAATACCCTGGGGGGGCAAATGAGCAGTACTTC.

This clonotype turned up a few times. This rearrangement joins TRBV27 to TRBJ2-5; D not certain. CDR1 is MNHEY and CDR2 is SMNVEV in the germline V gene (reference sequence). CDR3 size: 13 residues. V gave up 8 bases and J gave up 5 bases, with 15 bases separating them. The CDR3 nucleotides are TGTGCCAGCGGACGGGCCCGACGGGAGACCCAGTACTTC. Encoded protein: CASGRARRETQYF.

This clonotype was seen repeatedly, ten times or more. This sequence joins TRBV25-1 and TRBJ2-5; 8 bases match TRBD1. Trimming took 8 bases from V and 6 from J; bases not matched to a gene: 11. The CDR3 runs 14 residues. The V gene's germline CDR1 is MGHDK and CDR2 SYGVNS. The CDR3 loop reads CASGDEDRVKTQYF. The CDR3 bases are TGTGCCAGCGGGGATGAGGACAGGGTCAAGACCCAGTACTTC.

This clonotype occurred a few times. The rearrangement joins TRBV5-1 to TRBJ2-2; a weak D match, TRBD1 (6 bases). CDR1 and CDR2 from the germline V gene are SGHRS and YFSETQ. The CDR3 loop spans 15 amino acids. V lost 6 bases and J lost 7, with 19 bases in between. The CDR3 sequence: CASTPGHSSVGELFF. The CDR3 nucleotides are TGCGCCAGCACACCGGGACACTCATCGGTCGGGGAGCTGTTTTTT.

This clonotype was seen at least ten times. This chain joins TRBV5-1 and TRBJ2-3, with D possibly TRBD2 on 7 matching bases. The CDR3 extends over 16 amino acids. V lost 4 bases and J lost 3, with 18 bases in between. Germline CDR1 SGHRS, CDR2 YFSETQ. The CDR3 spells CASSTGRGGSTDTQYF. As DNA, the CDR3 is TGCGCCAGCAGCACTGGCAGGGGCGGGAGTACAGATACGCAGTATTTT.

This chain joins TRBV25-1 and TRBJ2-2, with 10 bases identical to TRBD2. The CDR3 has 16 residues. CDR1 MGHDK and CDR2 SYGVNS come from the germline V gene. J was trimmed by 5 bases and V by 1 base; bases with no gene match: 4. DNA for the CDR3: TGTGCCAGCAGTGAATCGCCTAGCGGGAGAACCGGGGAGCTGTTTTTT. Translated, it gives CASSESPSGRTGELFF. Using reference TRBV25-1 and TRBJ2-2 for the parts outside the CDR3, the full variable domain is EADIYQTPRYLVIGTGKKITLECSQTMGHDKMYWYQQDPGMELHLIHYSYGVNSTEKGDLSSESTVSRIRTEHFPLTLESARPSHTSQYLCASSESPSGRTGELFFGEGSRLTVL.

This clonotype has at least ten counts. This rearrangement joins TRBV5-1 to TRBJ1-4; D is perhaps TRBD1 (5 bases). CDR3 length equals 15 residues. Trimming stripped 4 bases from V and 0 bases from J, with 10 bases between. Per germline, CDR1 SGHRS and CDR2 YFSETQ. The CDR3 loop is CASSGPTATNEKLFF. The CDR3 DNA reads as TGCGCCAGCAGCGGACCGACAGCAACTAATGAAAAACTGTTTTTT. Based on the CDR3 plus reference TRBV5-1 and TRBJ1-4, the full variable domain is KAGVTQTPRYLIKTRGQQVTLSCSPISGHRSVSWYQQTPGQGLQFLFEYFSETQRNKGNFPGRFSGRQFSNSRSEMNVSTLELGDSALYLCASSGPTATNEKLFFGSGTQLSVL.

This clonotype has ten or more counts. The V gene is TRBV19, the J gene TRBJ2-3, with 13 nucleotides matching TRBD2. The junction had 6 bases not matched to a gene; V was cut back by 5 bases and J by 1 base. Germline-derived CDR1 and CDR2 are LNHDA and SQIVND (reference sequence). CDR3 length: 17 amino acids. CDR3 residues: CASSPFGLAGGTDTQYF. Here the CDR3 DNA reads TGTGCCAGTAGTCCCTTCGGACTAGCGGGAGGCACAGATACGCAGTATTTT.

This clonotype was picked up many times. The chain has TRBV29-1 and TRBJ1-3, with D possibly matching TRBD1 (5 bases). V shed 6 bases and J shed 4 bases, with 13 bases lying between them. Per germline, CDR1 SQVTM and CDR2 ANQGSEA. This CDR3 contains 13 residues. This CDR3 is CSVRKGFGNTIYF. The CDR3 coding sequence is TGCAGCGTCCGAAAGGGGTTCGGAAACACCATATATTTT. Using reference TRBV29-1 and TRBJ1-3 for the parts outside the CDR3, the full variable domain is SAVISQKPSRDICQRGTSLTIQCQVDSQVTMMFWYRQQPGQSLTLIATANQGSEATYESGFVIDKFPISRPNLTFSTLTVSNMSPEDSSIYLCSVRKGFGNTIYFGEGSWLTVV.

This sequence joins TRBV29-1 and TRBJ1-1; D uncertain. This CDR3 contains 13 residues. The germline V and J ends were trimmed by 2 bases and 4 bases, with 11 bases remaining between them. Germline loops: CDR1 SQVTM, CDR2 ANQGSEA. The CDR3 region is CSVEKGRSTEAFF. CDR3 DNA sequence: TGCAGCGTTGAAAAGGGTAGAAGCACTGAAGCTTTCTTT.

The sample holds many counts of this clonotype. The chain recombines TRBV29-1 with TRBJ1-1; D is possibly TRBD1 (5 bases). Per the germline V gene, CDR1 is SQVTM and CDR2 is ANQGSEA. The CDR3 contains 11 residues. Trimming took 1 base from V and 8 from J, leaving 8 bases between them. The DNA for the CDR3 is TGCAGCGTTGAAGGACAGAGGGAAGCTTTCTTT. Translating gives CSVEGQREAFF.

Ten or more counts support this clonotype. The chain recombines TRBV6-1 with TRBJ2-3; D possibly corresponds to TRBD2 (6 bases). This CDR3 is 14 amino acids long. V shed 8 bases and J shed 1 base, with 13 bases lying between them. Germline loops: CDR1 MNHNS, CDR2 SASEGT. CDR3: CASRTAGRTDTQYF. For the CDR3, the DNA is TGTGCCAGCCGAACAGCGGGCCGCACAGATACGCAGTATTTT.

Ten or more counts support this clonotype. The rearrangement links TRBV20-1 to TRBJ2-7, with D possibly being TRBD2 (5 bases). This CDR3 comprises 12 residues. V gave up 5 bases and J gave up 2 bases, with 10 bases separating them. Germline assignment: CDR1 DFQATT and CDR2 SNEGSKA (reference sequence). CDR3 loop: CSARGQTYEQYF. The CDR3, as DNA: TGCAGTGCTCGCGGGCAGACCTACGAGCAGTACTTC.

In this sample, this clonotype turned up many times. J is TRBJ2-2 and V is TRBV24-1; D may be TRBD2 (5 bases). The CDR3 spans 19 residues. The V gene lost 1 base and the J gene lost 4 bases, with 21 bases spanning the gap. Germline V gene sequence: CDR1 KGHDR, CDR2 SFDVKD. The CDR3 is CATSDFGTPTSAGTGELFF. In DNA, the CDR3 is TGTGCCACCAGTGATTTCGGAACACCTACCTCGGCGGGCACCGGGGAGCTGTTTTTT.

This clonotype has only a few counts. This sequence joins TRBV3-1 and TRBJ2-5; D possibly corresponds to TRBD1 (5 bases). V was clipped by 1 base and J by 7 bases, with 7 bases between them. Germline V gene sequence: CDR1 LGHDT, CDR2 YNNKEL (reference sequence). The CDR3 is 12 amino acids. DNA for the CDR3: TGTGCCAGCAGCCAAGCAACAGGGACCCAGTACTTC. This gives the protein CASSQATGTQYF.

In its sample, this clonotype was seen many times. This rearrangement joins TRBV20-1 to TRBJ1-5; D unclear. CDR3 size: 18 residues. The germline V and J ends were trimmed by 3 bases and 2 bases, with 23 bases remaining between them. In germline, CDR1 is DFQATT, CDR2 SNEGSKA (reference sequence). The CDR3 here is CSARAPGSKVWGNQPQHF. In DNA form, the CDR3 reads TGCAGTGCTAGGGCCCCGGGAAGCAAGGTTTGGGGCAATCAGCCCCAGCATTTT.

This clonotype was counted ten times or more. V usage is TRBV24-1 and J usage is TRBJ2-1; 10 nucleotides align to TRBD2. CDR1 and CDR2 from the germline V gene are KGHDR and SFDVKD. V lost 5 bases, J lost 6 bases, and 9 bases stayed unmatched. This CDR3 spans 16 amino acids. The CDR3 nucleotides are TGTGCCACCAGTGCGGCTAGCGGGAGAAGGGTCAATGAGCAGTTCTTC. It yields the protein CATSAASGRRVNEQFF.

The rearrangement joins TRBV5-1 to TRBJ2-2; D is undetermined. Germline assignment: CDR1 SGHRS and CDR2 YFSETQ. Trimming left V 4 bases short and J 6 bases short, with 16 bases between. The CDR3 is 15 amino acids. The CDR3 nucleotides read TGCGCCAGCAGCCCTCGGACCAGCAAGGCCGGGGAGCTGTTTTTT. Amino acids: CASSPRTSKAGELFF.

The V call is TRBV20-1, the J call TRBJ1-5, with TRBD1 matching over 8 bases. The J segment lost 3 bases and the V segment lost 6 bases, leaving 13 bases of the junction unmatched. This CDR3 has 16 residues. Germline-derived CDR1 and CDR2 are DFQATT and SNEGSKA (reference sequence). The CDR3 coding sequence is TGCAGTGCGATGGACGGGACAGGTGTGATCAATCAGCCCCAGCATTTT. This sequence encodes CSAMDGTGVINQPQHF.

V and J are TRBV7-2 and TRBJ2-5; 8 bases align to TRBD2. The CDR3 contains 14 residues. With V trimmed by 4 bases and J by 5 bases, 6 bases remained unmatched. Germline V lookup: CDR1 SGHTA, CDR2 FQGNSA. The CDR3 loop is CASSSLAGRETQYF. In nucleotides, the CDR3 is TGTGCCAGCAGCTCCTTAGCGGGGAGGGAGACCCAGTACTTC.

The genes are TRBV5-1 and TRBJ2-5, with 13 bases aligning to TRBD2. The germline gives CDR1 SGHRS, CDR2 YFSETQ. With V trimmed by 1 base and J by 5 bases, 5 bases remained unmatched. The CDR3 totals 16 residues. This chain's CDR3 is CASSLMTSGRTETQYF. CDR3 bases: TGCGCCAGCAGCTTGATGACTAGCGGGAGGACGGAGACCCAGTACTTC.

This clonotype was recorded many times. V gene TRBV20-1 combines with J gene TRBJ2-2; D is perhaps TRBD2 (5 bases). CDR3 length equals 14 residues. V gave up 4 bases and J gave up 7 bases, with 16 bases separating them. CDR1 is DFQATT, CDR2 SNEGSKA, per germline (reference sequence). Here the CDR3 DNA reads TGCAGTGCTACGGACCCGGACTTTAACGGGGAGCTGTTTTTT. It codes for CSATDPDFNGELFF.

V gene TRBV9 combines with J gene TRBJ2-7; 11 bases agree with TRBD2. From germline, CDR1 is SGDLS and CDR2 YYNGEE. Losses at the gene ends were 4 bases for V and 1 base for J; bases not matched to a gene: 7. The CDR3 consists of 16 residues. DNA of the CDR3: TGTGCCAGCAGCCCACAGGTAGCGGGAGGGTCCTACGAGCAGTACTTC. Encoded protein: CASSPQVAGGSYEQYF.

The genes are TRBV6-1 and TRBJ1-2; D is ambiguous. The CDR3 spans 13 residues. Deletions cut 7 bases from V and 4 bases from J, with 13 bases between. Per the germline V gene, CDR1 is MNHNS and CDR2 is SASEGT. This CDR3 reads CASNTPAPYGYTF. CDR3 DNA: TGTGCCAGCAATACCCCAGCTCCCTATGGCTACACCTTC.

This clonotype was observed at least ten times. This sequence joins TRBV4-2 and TRBJ2-5; D uncertain. The CDR3 is 15 residues long. Trimming stripped 0 bases from V and 2 bases from J, with 10 bases between. Germline CDR1 reads LGHNA; CDR2 reads YNFKEQ. Here the CDR3 reads CASSQEGLGQETQYF. The CDR3 bases are TGTGCCAGCAGCCAAGAAGGCCTTGGACAAGAGACCCAGTACTTC.

This clonotype was observed many times. The chain employs TRBV5-1 and TRBJ2-3; D is unclear. Trimming removed 7 bases from V and 2 bases from J, with 14 bases in between. In germline, CDR1 is SGHRS, CDR2 YFSETQ. The CDR3 runs to 14 residues. CDR3 DNA: TGCGCCAGCTGTTGGACGGAAGTCACAGATACGCAGTATTTT. It is translated as CASCWTEVTDTQYF.

This CDR3 is CASRASGLYGYTF. In DNA form, the CDR3 reads TGTGCCAGCAGGGCGTCGGGACTCTATGGCTACACCTTC. The chain is built from TRBV6-1 and TRBJ1-2; D might be TRBD1 (5 bases). Trimming stripped 6 bases from V and 4 bases from J, with 12 bases between. Germline lookup yields CDR1 MNHNS and CDR2 SASEGT. CDR3 length: 13 amino acids.